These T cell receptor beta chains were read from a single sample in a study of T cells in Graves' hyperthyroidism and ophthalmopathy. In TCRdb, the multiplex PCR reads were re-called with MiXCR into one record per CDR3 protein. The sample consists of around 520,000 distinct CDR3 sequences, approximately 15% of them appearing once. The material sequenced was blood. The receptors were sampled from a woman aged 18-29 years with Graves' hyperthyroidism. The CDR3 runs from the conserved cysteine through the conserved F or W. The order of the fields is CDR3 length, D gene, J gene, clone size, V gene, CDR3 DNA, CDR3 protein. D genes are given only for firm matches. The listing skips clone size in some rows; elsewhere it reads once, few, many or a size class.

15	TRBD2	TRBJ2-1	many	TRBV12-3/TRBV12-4	TGTGCCAGCAGTTTAGTGGGGGGGTCGGGACTCGAACAGTTCTTC	CASSLVGGSGLEQFF
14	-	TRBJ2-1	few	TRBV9	TGTGCCAGCAGCGTAGTAGCGGAATCCAATGAGCAGTTCTTC	CASSVVAESNEQFF
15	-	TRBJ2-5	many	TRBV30	TGTGCCTGGAATAGTGTCCAATCTGACCAAGAGACCCAGTACTTC	CAWNSVQSDQETQYF
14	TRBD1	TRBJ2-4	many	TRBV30	TGTGCCTCCCGACAGGGTGATCCCAAAAACATTCAGTACTTC	CASRQGDPKNIQYF
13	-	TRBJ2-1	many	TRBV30	TGTGCCTGGAGTGTCAGGGAGAGGGATGAGCAGTTCTTC	CAWSVRERDEQFF
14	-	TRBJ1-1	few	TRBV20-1	TGCAGTGCTAGCCCCCCCGGGAGAGGCACTGAAGCTTTCTTT	CSASPPGRGTEAFF
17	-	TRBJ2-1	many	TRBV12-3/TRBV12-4	TGTGCCAGCAGACCTGTAACAGGATCGCGCTCCTACAATGAGCAGTTCTTC	CASRPVTGSRSYNEQFF
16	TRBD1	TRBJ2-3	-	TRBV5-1	TGCGCCAGCAGCTTGGAGCAGGGGGCTCGGGCAGATACGCAGTATTTT	CASSLEQGARADTQYF
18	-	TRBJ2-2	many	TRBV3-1	TGTGCCAGCAGCCCCCGGGATCCCCCCAACCCGGACACCGGGGAGCTGTTTTTT	CASSPRDPPNPDTGELFF
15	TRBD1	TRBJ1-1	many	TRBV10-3	TGTGCCATCAGTGGACAGGGCCCCTTTGGTACTGAAGCTTTCTTT	CAISGQGPFGTEAFF
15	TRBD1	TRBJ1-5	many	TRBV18	TGTGCCAGCTCTGCCGGGGACAGGTTGTTTTGGCCCCAGCATTTT	CASSAGDRLFWPQHF
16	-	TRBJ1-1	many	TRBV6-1	TGTGCCAGCCTCCGGGGGGGGCCTCAGAAGAACACTGAAGCTTTCTTT	CASLRGGPQKNTEAFF
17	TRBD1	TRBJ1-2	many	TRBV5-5	TGTGCCAGCAGCTTGAGCCTAGACAGGGGGAGGAGCTATGGCTACACCTTC	CASSLSLDRGRSYGYTF
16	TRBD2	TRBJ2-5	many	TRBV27	TGTGCCAGCAGGCTCCACACTAGCGGGAGTTTGGAGACCCAGTACTTC	CASRLHTSGSLETQYF
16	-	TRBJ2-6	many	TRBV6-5	TGTGCCAGCAGTTACTCGGGTAGCTCAGGGGCCAACGTCCTGACTTTC	CASSYSGSSGANVLTF
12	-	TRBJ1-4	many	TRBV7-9	TGTGCCAGCAGCCCAAGGGGGGGGAAACTGTTTTTT	CASSPRGGKLFF
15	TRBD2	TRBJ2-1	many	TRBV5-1	TGCGCCAGCAGCTTGACTAGCGGGTCCAACAATGAGCAGTTCTTC	CASSLTSGSNNEQFF
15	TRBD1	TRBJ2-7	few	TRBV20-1	TGCAGTGCCTTCTACGCCGGGACAGGGGGAAGCGAGCAGTACTTC	CSAFYAGTGGSEQYF
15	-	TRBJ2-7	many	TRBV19	TGTGCCAGTAGTCTAGGGGGGACAGCGACCTACGAGCAGTACTTC	CASSLGGTATYEQYF
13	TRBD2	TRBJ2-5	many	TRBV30	TGTGCCTGGAAGCGGGACTTCCAAGAGACCCAGTACTTC	CAWKRDFQETQYF
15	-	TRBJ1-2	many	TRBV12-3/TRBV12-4	TGTGCCAGCAGTCCTCTGACCCAGCTAGTCCATGGCTACACCTTC	CASSPLTQLVHGYTF
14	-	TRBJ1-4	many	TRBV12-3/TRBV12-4	TGTGCCAGCAGTTTGGGGCAGGCTGTTGAAAAACTGTTTTTT	CASSLGQAVEKLFF
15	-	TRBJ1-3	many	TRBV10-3	TGTGCCATCAGACGGGACCTATCCTTACGAAACACCATATATTTT	CAIRRDLSLRNTIYF
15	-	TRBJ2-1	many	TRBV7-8	TGTGCCAGCAGCCCAGGGGCCGAGGGGACCAATGAGCAGTTCTTC	CASSPGAEGTNEQFF
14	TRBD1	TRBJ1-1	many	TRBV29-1	TGCAGCGTTGCCCTCGGGACAGGGGGCACTGTTGCTTTCTTT	CSVALGTGGTVAFF
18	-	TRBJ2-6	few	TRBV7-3	TGTGCCAGCACCCCCCGGCCCGGGATTAACTCTGGGGCCAACGTCCTGACTTTC	CASTPRPGINSGANVLTF
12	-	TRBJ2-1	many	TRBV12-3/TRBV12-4	TGTGCCAGCAGGCCCACTCACGTGGAGCAGTTCTTC	CASRPTHVEQFF
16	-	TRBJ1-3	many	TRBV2	TGTGCCAGCATCTTCCCCTTGATGATCTCTGGAAACACCATATATTTT	CASIFPLMISGNTIYF
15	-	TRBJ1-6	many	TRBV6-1	TGTGCCAGCAGTCAATCGGGGACACAGAATTCACCCCTCCACTTT	CASSQSGTQNSPLHF
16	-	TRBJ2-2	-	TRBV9	TGTGCCAGCAGCGTTCGGGGGAGTGAGAACACCGGGGAGCTGTTTTTT	CASSVRGSENTGELFF
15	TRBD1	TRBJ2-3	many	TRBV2	TGTGCCAGCAGTGAAGCTCACAGACAGGGGGATACGCAGTATTTT	CASSEAHRQGDTQYF
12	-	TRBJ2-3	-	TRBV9	TGTGCATCTCAGGGGCCCCCAGATACGCAGTATTTT	CASQGPPDTQYF
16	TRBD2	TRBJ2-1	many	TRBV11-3	TGTGCCAGCAGCTCCCTTCTAGCGGGAGGACTCAATGAGCAGTTCTTC	CASSSLLAGGLNEQFF
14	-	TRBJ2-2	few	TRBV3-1	TGTGCCAGCAGCCAAGACTCCCCTTCCGGGGAGCTGTTTTTT	CASSQDSPSGELFF
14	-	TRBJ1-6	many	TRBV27	TGTGCCAGCAGTTTCACCGGGGAGTATTCACCCCTCCACTTT	CASSFTGEYSPLHF
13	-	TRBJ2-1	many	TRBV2	TGTGCCAGCAGTGGTGGGGGGTACAATGAGCAGTTCTTC	CASSGGGYNEQFF
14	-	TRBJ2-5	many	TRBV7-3	TGTGCCAGCAGCTTAGACGGGACGCAAGAGACCCAGTACTTC	CASSLDGTQETQYF
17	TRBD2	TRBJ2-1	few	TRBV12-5	TGTGCTAGTGGTTTGGTACCGGCTAGCGGTAGAAACAATGAGCAGTTCTTC	CASGLVPASGRNNEQFF
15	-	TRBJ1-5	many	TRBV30	TGTGCCTGGAGTACCGTAGGCAGAAACAATCAGCCCCAGCATTTT	CAWSTVGRNNQPQHF
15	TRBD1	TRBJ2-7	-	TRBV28	TGTGCCAGCAGCTCCGGGGGGACAGGGTTCCGGGAGCAGTACTTC	CASSSGGTGFREQYF
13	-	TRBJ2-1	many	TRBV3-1	TGTGCCAGCAGCCAAGAATTCTACAATGAGCAGTTCTTC	CASSQEFYNEQFF
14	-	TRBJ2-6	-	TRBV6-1	TGTGCCAGCGCTCCGCCCTCTGGGGCCAACGTCCTGACTTTC	CASAPPSGANVLTF
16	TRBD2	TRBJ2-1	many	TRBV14	TGTGCCAGCAGCCAAGATGGCGGGAGTCGCTACAATGAGCAGTTCTTC	CASSQDGGSRYNEQFF
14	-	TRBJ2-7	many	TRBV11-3	TGTGCCAGCAGCTTAGCATCCGTTTCCTACGAGCAGTACTTC	CASSLASVSYEQYF
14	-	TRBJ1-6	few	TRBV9	TGTGCCAGCAGGGGGGGTTCCTATAATTCACCCCTCCACTTT	CASRGGSYNSPLHF
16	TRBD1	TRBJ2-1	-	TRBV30	TGTGCCTGGAGCCTAGGGACAGGGTACCTCTACAATGAGCAGTTCTTC	CAWSLGTGYLYNEQFF
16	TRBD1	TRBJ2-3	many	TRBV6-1	TGTGCCAGCATCAAGTGGACAGGCCTCACCACAGATACGCAGTATTTT	CASIKWTGLTTDTQYF
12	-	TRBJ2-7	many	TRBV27	TGTGCCAGCAGTCCGGGGGCCAACGAGCAGTACTTC	CASSPGANEQYF
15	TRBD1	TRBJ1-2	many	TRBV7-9	TGTGCCAGCAGCTCCACGACAGGGGGCGACTATGGCTACACCTTC	CASSSTTGGDYGYTF
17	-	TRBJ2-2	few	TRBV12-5	TGTGCTAGTGGTTTGGTACTAGGGCAGGGTAAGACCGGGGAGCTGTTTTTT	CASGLVLGQGKTGELFF
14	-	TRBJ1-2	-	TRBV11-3	TGTGCCAGCAGCTCCCCGGGGGGGGCCGGTGGCTACACCTTC	CASSSPGGAGGYTF
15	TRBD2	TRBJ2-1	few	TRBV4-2	TGTGCCAGCAGCCAATTCAGCGGGAGAGGCTATGAGCAGTTCTTC	CASSQFSGRGYEQFF
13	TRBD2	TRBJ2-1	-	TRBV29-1	TGCAGCGTCCGGACTAGCGGGACGGGGGAGCAGTTCTTC	CSVRTSGTGEQFF